The rows below give T cell receptor beta chains drawn from one sample of a study of blood T cell repertoires in COVID-19. The table came from immunoSEQ multiplex PCR; TCRdb's copy has only in-frame clones and leaves some out. The table lists about 140,000 clones, around 79% of them singletons. The specimen sequenced was peripheral blood. The receptors here all came from a man in his fifties with active or convalescent COVID-19. Both conserved end residues are part of each CDR3. Fields, in order: J gene, D gene, clone size, V gene, CDR3 protein, CDR3 DNA. A D gene is named only where the DNA matches it firmly. Expanded clones get a size class; other rows say once, few or many, or leave the size out.

j_call: TRBJ2-7
d_call: -
clone_size: few
v_call: TRBV2
cdr3_aa: CASSEALTSSEQYF
cdr3_nt: TGTGCCAGCAGTGAAGCCCTCACTAGTTCCGAGCAGTACTTC

j_call: TRBJ1-3
d_call: TRBD1
clone_size: -
v_call: TRBV5-1
cdr3_aa: CASTRTGGFSGNTIYF
cdr3_nt: TGCGCCAGCACCAGGACAGGGGGTTTTTCTGGAAACACCATATATTTT

j_call: TRBJ1-4
d_call: TRBD1
clone_size: -
v_call: TRBV28
cdr3_aa: CASSLPVAGGEEKLFF
cdr3_nt: TGTGCCAGCAGTTTACCTGTCGCAGGGGGAGAGGAAAAACTGTTTTTT

j_call: TRBJ2-1
d_call: TRBD1
clone_size: -
v_call: TRBV5-5
cdr3_aa: CASSLERTGYWNEQFF
cdr3_nt: TGTGCCAGCAGCTTGGAGCGGACAGGCTACTGGAATGAGCAGTTCTTC

j_call: TRBJ2-7
d_call: TRBD2
clone_size: many
v_call: TRBV19
cdr3_aa: CASITTTSGTSYEQYF
cdr3_nt: TGTGCCAGTATAACGACTACCAGCGGGACTTCCTACGAGCAGTACTTC

j_call: TRBJ1-1
d_call: -
clone_size: -
v_call: TRBV19
cdr3_aa: CASGSGQRAFF
cdr3_nt: TGTGCCAGTGGAAGCGGACAGAGAGCTTTCTTT

j_call: TRBJ1-4
d_call: -
clone_size: -
v_call: TRBV28
cdr3_aa: CASSLVGRALNEKLFF
cdr3_nt: TGTGCCAGCAGTTTGGTGGGGAGGGCCCTTAATGAAAAACTGTTTTTT

j_call: TRBJ1-1
d_call: TRBD1
clone_size: -
v_call: TRBV11-1
cdr3_aa: CASSRPRGRNTEAFF
cdr3_nt: TGTGCCAGCAGCCGACCCAGGGGGAGGAACACTGAAGCTTTCTTT

j_call: TRBJ2-7
d_call: -
clone_size: -
v_call: TRBV6-1
cdr3_aa: CASSESQAGQYF
cdr3_nt: TGTGCCAGCAGTGAATCCCAGGCGGGGCAGTACTTC

j_call: TRBJ2-1
d_call: -
clone_size: -
v_call: TRBV9
cdr3_aa: CASSVEPRGGMNNEQFF
cdr3_nt: TGTGCCAGCAGCGTGGAACCAAGGGGGGGAATGAACAATGAGCAGTTCTTC

j_call: TRBJ2-3
d_call: TRBD2
clone_size: few
v_call: TRBV15
cdr3_aa: CATSRTSGIHTDTQYF
cdr3_nt: TGTGCCACCAGCAGGACTAGCGGTATCCACACAGATACGCAGTATTTT

j_call: TRBJ2-5
d_call: -
clone_size: -
v_call: TRBV6-5
cdr3_aa: CASSYRVSQETQYF
cdr3_nt: TGTGCCAGCAGTTACCGGGTCTCTCAAGAGACCCAGTACTTC

j_call: TRBJ2-5
d_call: -
clone_size: -
v_call: TRBV12-5
cdr3_aa: CASAQGWVRDTREPGNQYF
cdr3_nt: TGTGCTAGTGCCCAGGGGTGGGTCCGGGACACACGCGAGCCGGGTAACCAGTACTTC

j_call: TRBJ2-7
d_call: TRBD1
clone_size: few
v_call: TRBV29-1
cdr3_aa: CSVEYRDRGHYEQYF
cdr3_nt: TGCAGCGTTGAATACCGGGACAGGGGGCACTACGAGCAGTACTTC

j_call: TRBJ2-7
d_call: TRBD2
clone_size: -
v_call: TRBV28
cdr3_aa: CASSRGTSGSDEQYF
cdr3_nt: TGTGCCAGCAGCCGCGGGACTAGCGGGAGTGACGAGCAGTACTTC

j_call: TRBJ1-5
d_call: -
clone_size: -
v_call: TRBV12-3/TRBV12-4
cdr3_aa: CASSFRGNQPQHF
cdr3_nt: TGTGCCAGCAGTTTTCGGGGCAATCAGCCCCAGCATTTT

j_call: TRBJ1-1
d_call: TRBD1
clone_size: few
v_call: TRBV6-5
cdr3_aa: CADTGAIGAFF
cdr3_nt: TGTGCCGATACAGGGGCGATCGGAGCTTTCTTT

j_call: TRBJ1-1
d_call: -
clone_size: -
v_call: TRBV28
cdr3_aa: CASSSGVNTEAFF
cdr3_nt: TGTGCCAGCAGTTCCGGGGTGAACACTGAAGCTTTCTTT

j_call: TRBJ2-3
d_call: TRBD2
clone_size: once
v_call: TRBV19
cdr3_aa: CASKTSGNTDTQYF
cdr3_nt: TGTGCCAGTAAGACTAGCGGGAACACAGATACGCAGTATTTT

j_call: TRBJ1-6
d_call: -
clone_size: -
v_call: TRBV7-9
cdr3_aa: CASSLGTPGPNSPLHF
cdr3_nt: TGTGCCAGCAGCTTAGGGACTCCGGGCCCTAATTCACCCCTCCACTTT

j_call: TRBJ2-5
d_call: -
clone_size: -
v_call: TRBV29-1
cdr3_aa: CSVEPKETQYF
cdr3_nt: TGCAGCGTTGAGCCTAAAGAGACCCAGTACTTC

j_call: TRBJ2-1
d_call: TRBD2
clone_size: -
v_call: TRBV3-1/TRBV3-2
cdr3_aa: CASSPEGSGKSEQFF
cdr3_nt: TGTGCCAGCAGCCCCGAGGGAAGCGGGAAAAGTGAGCAGTTCTTC

j_call: TRBJ2-2
d_call: -
clone_size: few
v_call: TRBV5-1
cdr3_aa: CASSPYAVTGELFF
cdr3_nt: TGCGCCAGCAGCCCGTACGCGGTTACCGGGGAGCTGTTTTTT

j_call: TRBJ2-3
d_call: -
clone_size: -
v_call: TRBV6-5
cdr3_aa: CASSSLAITDTQYF
cdr3_nt: TGTGCCAGCAGTTCCCTCGCGATCACAGATACGCAGTATTTT

j_call: TRBJ1-1
d_call: -
clone_size: few
v_call: TRBV5-6
cdr3_aa: CASSFYWANTEAFF
cdr3_nt: TGTGCCAGCAGCTTTTATTGGGCGAACACTGAAGCTTTCTTT

j_call: TRBJ1-2
d_call: -
clone_size: -
v_call: TRBV6-6
cdr3_aa: CASSYSIVLEYGYTF
cdr3_nt: TGTGCCAGCAGCTATAGTATAGTACTTGAATATGGCTACACCTTC

j_call: TRBJ1-5
d_call: TRBD1
clone_size: -
v_call: TRBV9
cdr3_aa: CASSVGRGQGDQPQHF
cdr3_nt: TGTGCCAGCAGCGTAGGCCGGGGACAGGGGGATCAGCCCCAGCATTTT

j_call: TRBJ2-1
d_call: TRBD1
clone_size: -
v_call: TRBV18
cdr3_aa: CASSPGQGEGTEQFF
cdr3_nt: TGTGCCAGCTCACCCGGACAGGGGGAGGGAACTGAGCAGTTCTTC

j_call: TRBJ2-1
d_call: -
clone_size: -
v_call: TRBV27
cdr3_aa: CASSLVAGSYNEQFF
cdr3_nt: TGTGCCAGCAGTTTAGTTGCGGGGTCCTACAATGAGCAGTTCTTC

j_call: TRBJ1-1
d_call: TRBD1
clone_size: -
v_call: TRBV5-1
cdr3_aa: CASSPFQGAGGEAFF
cdr3_nt: TGCGCCAGCAGCCCGTTTCAGGGGGCGGGTGGTGAAGCTTTCTTT

j_call: TRBJ2-5
d_call: -
clone_size: -
v_call: TRBV5-1
cdr3_aa: CASSLEGRGVQETQYF
cdr3_nt: TGCGCCAGCAGCTTGGAAGGGAGGGGGGTCCAAGAGACCCAGTACTTC

j_call: TRBJ1-4
d_call: -
clone_size: once
v_call: TRBV12-3/TRBV12-4
cdr3_aa: CASSSGLEKLFF
cdr3_nt: TGTGCCAGCAGTTCGGGACTGGAAAAACTGTTTTTT